The 21 T cell receptor beta chains given below trace back to one sample, sequenced in a study of blood T cell repertoires in COVID-19. Data came from immunoSEQ multiplex PCR; TCRdb stores just in-frame clones and leaves some out. This sample has about 240,000 clones, with approximately 80% found just once. Sequencing was performed on peripheral blood. The receptor source for this set is a woman of 80 years or more with COVID-19, enrolled during active disease.

This clone was picked up one time. The chain combines TRBV6-5 with TRBJ1-2, with D unresolved. CDR3 length: 11 amino acids. In germline, CDR1 is MNHEY, CDR2 SVGAGI. V lost 7 bases, J lost 7 bases, and 10 bases lay in between. CDR3 bases: TGTGCCAGCACGGGAGGTTTTGGCTACACCTTC. It is translated as CASTGGFGYTF.

A single count supports this clone. V gene TRBV7-6 combines with J gene TRBJ2-3; the match to TRBD1 covers 7 bases. V was clipped by 5 bases and J by 0 bases; unmatched bases: 5. Germline CDR1 is SGHVS and CDR2 is FNYEAQ. The CDR3 is 15 residues long. The CDR3 DNA sequence: TGTGCCAGCAGCAAGACAGGGATTAGCACAGATACGCAGTATTTT. Translation: CASSKTGISTDTQYF.

The chain couples TRBV2 to TRBJ1-2; no firm D call. The V gene's germline CDR1 is SNHLY and CDR2 FYNNEI. CDR3 length equals 13 residues. Trimming stripped 4 bases from V and 8 bases from J, with 14 bases between. The DNA of the CDR3 is TGTGCCAGCAGTGCAATGGGCCCCTGGGGCTACACCTTC. Its translation: CASSAMGPWGYTF.

This clone was recorded only once. This chain joins TRBV28 and TRBJ1-6, with D tentatively TRBD1 (6 bases). Per the germline V gene, CDR1 is MDHEN and CDR2 is SYDVKM. The germline V and J ends were trimmed by 5 bases and 4 bases, with 12 bases remaining between them. CDR3 length equals 15 residues. The DNA for the CDR3 is TGTGCCAGCAGTGGAGGACAGCGATATAATTCACCCCTCCACTTT. It encodes CASSGGQRYNSPLHF.

V gene TRBV15 combines with J gene TRBJ1-2; no firm D call. The CDR3 extends over 12 amino acids. Trimming shortened V by 1 base and J by 7 bases, and 7 bases separated the two germline ends. CDR1 is LNHNV, CDR2 YYDKDF, per germline (reference sequence). DNA for the CDR3: TGTGCCACCAGCAGAGGAGGGTCTGGCTACACCTTC. This gives the protein CATSRGGSGYTF. The whole variable domain, filled in from reference TRBV15 and TRBJ1-2, reads DAMVIQNPRYQVTQFGKPVTLSCSQTLNHNVMYWYQQKSSQAPKLLFHYYDKDFNNEADTPDNFQSRRPNTSFCFLDIRSPGLGDTAMYLCATSRGGSGYTFGSGTRLTVV.

The chain recombines TRBV5-6 with TRBJ1-2, with 7 nucleotides matching TRBD1. CDR1 and CDR2 from the germline V gene are SGHDT and YYEEEE. The junction had 3 bases not matched to a gene; V was cut back by 4 bases and J by 0 bases. The CDR3 has 14 residues. The CDR3 protein is CASSRGQSNYGYTF. As DNA, the CDR3 is TGTGCCAGCAGCCGGGGACAGTCTAACTATGGCTACACCTTC.

This clone was detected only once. The V gene is TRBV28, the J gene TRBJ1-2; 9 positions match TRBD1. This CDR3 has 15 residues. V trimming: 6 bases; J trimming: 8 bases; junction bases outside the gene matches: 13. Germline CDR1 reads MDHEN; CDR2 reads SYDVKM. CDR3: CASRDSTGTGIGYTF. DNA for the CDR3: TGTGCCAGCAGGGATTCCACCGGGACAGGGATCGGCTACACCTTC.

J is TRBJ2-4 and V is TRBV5-6; D perhaps matches TRBD2 (6 bases). This CDR3 region has 15 residues. V was cut by 4 bases and J by 0 bases, with 11 bases left in between. CDR1 is SGHDT, CDR2 YYEEEE, per germline. The chain's CDR3 is CASSLWGVAKNIQYF. CDR3 DNA: TGTGCCAGCAGCCTGTGGGGGGTAGCCAAAAACATTCAGTACTTC.

This chain links TRBV9 with TRBJ2-7, with D perhaps matching TRBD1 (7 bases). Germline V lookup: CDR1 SGDLS, CDR2 YYNGEE. The V end was cut by 6 bases, the J end by 6 bases, with 19 bases between. CDR3 length: 14 amino acids. The CDR3 region is CASKKTGTWGEQYF. Here the CDR3 DNA reads TGTGCCAGCAAGAAGACAGGGACTTGGGGCGAGCAGTACTTC.

This clone has a handful of counts. This chain connects TRBV7-9 to TRBJ2-3, with a tentative D call TRBD2 (6 bases). The CDR3 is 15 amino acids. Trimming took off 2 bases at V and 13 bases at J, with 22 bases between the two ends. Germline loops: CDR1 SEHNR, CDR2 FQNEAQ (reference sequence). The CDR3 region is CASSLSETNGGKKYF. CDR3 DNA sequence: TGTGCCAGCAGCTTATCGGAGACGAACGGAGGGAAGAAGTATTTT. The entire variable domain, with the rest obtained from reference TRBV7-9 and TRBJ2-3, is as follows: DTGVSQNPRHKITKRGQNVTFRCDPISEHNRLYWYRQTLGQGPEFLTYFQNEAQLEKSRLLSDRFSAERPKGSFSTLEIQRTEQGDSAMYLCASSLSETNGGKKYFGPGTRLTVL.

This clone appeared a few times. The chain uses TRBV7-9 and TRBJ1-1; unclear D gene. Germline values: CDR1 SEHNR, CDR2 FQNEAQ (reference sequence). V lost 5 bases to trimming and J lost 5 bases, with 15 bases between them. The CDR3 sequence is 14 residues long. The CDR3 DNA follows: TGTGCCAGCAGCCGCGGGAGACTCGAGACTGAAGCTTTCTTT. Its protein product is CASSRGRLETEAFF.

V and J are TRBV7-9 and TRBJ2-2, with 13 bases that match TRBD2. Germline loops: CDR1 SEHNR, CDR2 FQNEAQ (reference sequence). The CDR3 is 16 amino acids. With 5 bases clipped from V and 5 bases from J, the junction kept 5 bases outside the gene matches. CDR3 nucleotides: TGTGCCAGCAGCGGGACTAGCGGGATTAATACCGGGGAGCTGTTTTTT. It codes for CASSGTSGINTGELFF. The entire variable domain, with the rest obtained from reference TRBV7-9 and TRBJ2-2, is as follows: DTGVSQNPRHKITKRGQNVTFRCDPISEHNRLYWYRQTLGQGPEFLTYFQNEAQLEKSRLLSDRFSAERPKGSFSTLEIQRTEQGDSAMYLCASSGTSGINTGELFFGEGSRLTVL.

The J gene is TRBJ2-7, the V gene TRBV7-9, with TRBD2 identical over 9 bases. Germline V gene lookup returns CDR1 SEHNR and CDR2 FQNEAQ (reference sequence). V lost 3 bases and J lost 6; bases outside the gene matches: 6. CDR3 length: 14 amino acids. The CDR3 DNA sequence: TGTGCCAGCAGCTTTATGGGGACTAGCTCCGAGCAGTACTTC. Protein: CASSFMGTSSEQYF.

The CDR3: CSATRGETQYF. CDR3 nucleotides: TGCAGTGCCACTCGAGGAGAGACCCAGTACTTC. This rearrangement joins TRBV20-1 to TRBJ2-5, with D uncertain. Trimming pared 6 bases from V and 4 bases from J, leaving 9 bases between. CDR3 length equals 11 residues. Germline V gives CDR1 DFQATT, CDR2 SNEGSKA (reference sequence).

This clone was detected only a few times. The CDR3 spells CASSLALQGPGYTF. Written as DNA, the CDR3 is TGTGCCAGCAGCTTGGCCCTACAGGGGCCTGGCTACACCTTC. The chain has TRBV5-4 and TRBJ1-2, with 7 bases lining up with TRBD1. CDR3 length equals 14 residues. After removal of 0 bases from V and 7 bases from J, the junction contained 6 bases not matched to a gene. CDR1 and CDR2 (germline): SGHNT, YYREEE (reference sequence).

The genes are TRBV10-3 and TRBJ1-1, with a weak D call TRBD1 (5 bases). Germline assignment: CDR1 ENHRY and CDR2 SYGVKD. V was cut by 4 bases and J by 3 bases, with 15 bases left in between. This CDR3 has 15 residues. The CDR3 reads CAISAQVFGDTEAFF. Written as DNA, the CDR3 is TGTGCCATCAGTGCACAGGTATTTGGGGACACTGAAGCTTTCTTT.

The rearrangement uses TRBV20-1 and TRBJ1-3; D remains unclear. From germline, CDR1 is DFQATT and CDR2 SNEGSKA (reference sequence). The CDR3 runs 11 residues. V was cut by 5 bases and J by 1 base, with 3 bases left in between. For the CDR3, the DNA is TGCAGTGCTGTATCTGGAAACACCATATATTTT. Translation gives CSAVSGNTIYF.

The gene calls are TRBV5-1 and TRBJ2-3; 7 positions agree with TRBD1. With V trimmed by 4 bases and J by 7 bases, 12 bases remained unmatched. Germline V gene data show CDR1 as SGHRS and CDR2 as YFSETQ. The CDR3 has 15 amino acids. The CDR3 loop reads CASSPGQFSRNTQYF. The CDR3 DNA is TGCGCCAGCAGCCCGGGACAGTTCTCTAGGAATACGCAGTATTTT.

This sequence joins TRBV19 and TRBJ1-2; D not resolved. Germline V gives CDR1 LNHDA, CDR2 SQIVND (reference sequence). The CDR3 runs to 16 residues. The V end was cut by 5 bases, the J end by 7 bases, with 23 bases between. The CDR3 bases are TGTGCCAGTAGTTCCCTCCAGCGGGCTACTGGATTTGGCTACACCTTC. Its protein product is CASSSLQRATGFGYTF.

This chain connects TRBV5-1 to TRBJ1-1; D gene uncertain. This CDR3 region has 14 residues. Germline assignment: CDR1 SGHRS and CDR2 YFSETQ. Trimming took 1 base from V and 1 from J, leaving 8 bases between them. The CDR3 region has the DNA TGCGCCAGCAGCTTGCTAGACCAGAACACTGAAGCTTTCTTT. Its translation is CASSLLDQNTEAFF.

The genes are TRBV24-1 and TRBJ2-4; 7 nucleotides match TRBD1. Trimming cost V 3 bases and J 6 bases; bases outside gene matches: 7. The CDR3 runs 15 residues. Germline-derived CDR1 and CDR2 are KGHDR and SFDVKD. The CDR3 is CATSDPRDSTNIQYF. Here the CDR3 DNA reads TGTGCCACCAGTGATCCCCGGGACAGCACAAACATTCAGTACTTC.